One TCR beta chain is described in this entry. Trimming pared 4 bases from V and 8 bases from J, leaving 18 bases between. The CDR3 has 15 amino acids. Germline-derived CDR1 and CDR2 are LGHNA and YSLEER. These data originate in a study of blood T cell repertoires in COVID-19. The table came from immunoSEQ multiplex PCR; TCRdb's copy has only in-frame clones and leaves some out. The data hold some 120,000 clones, with about nine tenths observed a single time. The rearrangement links TRBV4-3 to TRBJ2-1; tentative D call: TRBD2 (6 bases). The clonotype was recovered from a human donor with active COVID-19. The donor label of this sample is uncertain. The sequencing input was peripheral blood. CDR3 region: CASSPLAGFRHEQFF. CDR3 coding DNA: TGCGCCAGCAGCCCCTTGGCGGGGTTCCGGCATGAGCAGTTCTTC.